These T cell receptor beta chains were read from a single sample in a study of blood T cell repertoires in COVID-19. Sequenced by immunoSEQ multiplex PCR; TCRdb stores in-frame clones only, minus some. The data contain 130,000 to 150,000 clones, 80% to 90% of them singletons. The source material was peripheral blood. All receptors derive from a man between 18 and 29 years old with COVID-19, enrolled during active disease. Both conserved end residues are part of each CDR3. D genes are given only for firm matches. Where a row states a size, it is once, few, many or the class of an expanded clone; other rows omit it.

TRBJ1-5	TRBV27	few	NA	TGTGCCAGCAGTTCCTACCAGGGTTCGCAGCCCCAGCATTTT	CASSSYQGSQPQHF
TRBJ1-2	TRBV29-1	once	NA	TGCAGCGTTGGACGCAGACAAGCCAAACGCTATGGCTACACCTTC	CSVGRRQAKRYGYTF
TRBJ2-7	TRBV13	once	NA	TGTGCCAGCAGCTTTCAGGGGACCGAGCAGTACTTC	CASSFQGTEQYF
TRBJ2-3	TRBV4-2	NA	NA	TGTGCCAGCAGCCAAGAAATCAACAGGGAAAGCTCGCAGTATTTT	CASSQEINRESSQYF
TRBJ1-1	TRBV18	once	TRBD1	TGTGCCAGCTCAAGGGACAGGGCCAACACTGAAGCTTTCTTT	CASSRDRANTEAFF
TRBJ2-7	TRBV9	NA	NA	TGTGCCAGCAGCGTAGGATCGGGGGAGCCCTACGAGCAGTACTTC	CASSVGSGEPYEQYF
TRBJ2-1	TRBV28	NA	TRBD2	TGTGCCAGCAGTTTCCGGACTAGCTCAGTGAAGGGGAATGAGCAGTTCTTC	CASSFRTSSVKGNEQFF
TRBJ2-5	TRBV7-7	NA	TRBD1	TGTGCCAGCAGCTTATCACCGGGACAGGGGTACCGGACCCAGTACTTC	CASSLSPGQGYRTQYF
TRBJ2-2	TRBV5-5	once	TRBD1	TGTGCCAGCAGCAAGGGACAGGGGGCAAGTCGGAACACCGGGGAGCTGTTTTTT	CASSKGQGASRNTGELFF
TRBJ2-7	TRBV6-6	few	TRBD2	TGTGCCAGCAGTCGCAAGCGGGACGTAAACTACGAGCAGTACTTC	CASSRKRDVNYEQYF
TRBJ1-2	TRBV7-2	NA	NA	TGTGCCAGCAGCCTATCCGCCATATTGGATGGCTACACCTTC	CASSLSAILDGYTF
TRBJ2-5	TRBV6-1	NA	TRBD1	TGTGCCAGCAGTGAACTAGGACAGGAGAGAGAGACCCAGTACTTC	CASSELGQERETQYF
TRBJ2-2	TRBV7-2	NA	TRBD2	TGTGCCAGCAGTAATGGGGTAGCGGGCCTCACCGGGGAGCTGTTTTTT	CASSNGVAGLTGELFF
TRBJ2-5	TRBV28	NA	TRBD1	TGTGCCAGCAGGGAACACGGACAGGGAAAGTACTTC	CASREHGQGKYF
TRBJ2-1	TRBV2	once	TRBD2	TGTGCCAGCAGTGATCCCAGGCGGGAGGACTACAATGAGCAGTTCTTC	CASSDPRREDYNEQFF
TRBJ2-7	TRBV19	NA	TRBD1	TGTGCCAGTAGTATAGGGGGACAGGGAGACGGTTACGAGCAGTACTTC	CASSIGGQGDGYEQYF
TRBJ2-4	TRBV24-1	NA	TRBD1	TGTGCCACCAGTGACCGGAGCCGGGACAGGGGGCGCTTTGCCAAAAACATTCAGTACTTC	CATSDRSRDRGRFAKNIQYF
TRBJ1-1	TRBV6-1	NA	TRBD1	TGTGCCAGCAGTGAGTCTTGGACAGGGGAAAGGGGTGAAGCTTTCTTT	CASSESWTGERGEAFF
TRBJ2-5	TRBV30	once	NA	TGTGCCTGGAGTTTGGGCGGGGAGGAGACCCAGTACTTC	CAWSLGGEETQYF
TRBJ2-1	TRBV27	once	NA	TGTGCCAGCAGTTTAGAGTCAGGAATATCGCAGTTCTTC	CASSLESGISQFF
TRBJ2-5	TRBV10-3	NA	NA	TGTGCCATCAGTGAGCGAGGGGAGACCCAGTACTTC	CAISERGETQYF
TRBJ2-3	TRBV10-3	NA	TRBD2	TGTGCCACGAGTAGCGGGAGGGCCTCAGATACGCAGTATTTT	CATSSGRASDTQYF
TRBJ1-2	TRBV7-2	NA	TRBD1	TGTGCCAGCAGCTTATTCGGGGGGACAGGGGTAATCTATGGCTACACCTTC	CASSLFGGTGVIYGYTF
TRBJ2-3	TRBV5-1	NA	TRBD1	TGCGCCAGCAGCTTAGAGGACAGGGCCAGCACAGATACGCAGTATTTT	CASSLEDRASTDTQYF
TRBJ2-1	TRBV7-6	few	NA	TGTGCCCAGGGGAACAATGAGCAGTTCTTC	CAQGNNEQFF
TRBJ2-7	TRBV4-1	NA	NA	TGCGCCAGCAGCCAAGATCCCTCCGGGATCGAGCAGTACTTC	CASSQDPSGIEQYF
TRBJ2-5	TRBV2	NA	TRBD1	TGTGCCAGCAGTGACGGGACAGGGCAAGAGACCCAGTACTTC	CASSDGTGQETQYF
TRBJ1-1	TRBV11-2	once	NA	TGTGCCAGCAGCTTAGATCGTGACACTGAAGCTTTCTTT	CASSLDRDTEAFF
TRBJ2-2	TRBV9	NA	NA	TGTGCCAGCCAGGGGAACACCGGGGAGCTGTTTTTT	CASQGNTGELFF
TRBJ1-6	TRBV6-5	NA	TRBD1	TGTGCCAGCAGTAGACAGGGAGAGAATTCACCCCTCCACTTT	CASSRQGENSPLHF
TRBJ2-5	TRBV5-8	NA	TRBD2	TGTGCCAGCAGCTCAGGACTAGCGGGAGAATCCGAGACCCAGTACTTC	CASSSGLAGESETQYF
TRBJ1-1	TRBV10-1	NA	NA	TGCGCCAGCAGTGCATCGGGAGGGACTGAAGCTTTCTTT	CASSASGGTEAFF
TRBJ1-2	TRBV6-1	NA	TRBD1	TGTGCCAGCAGTGAACTGGGACAGGGGACCTATGGCTACACCTTC	CASSELGQGTYGYTF
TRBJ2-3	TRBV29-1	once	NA	TGCAGCGTTGGGAGGTCGGATACGCAGTATTTT	CSVGRSDTQYF
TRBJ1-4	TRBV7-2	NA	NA	TGTGCCAGCAGCCCGACGCCAGGTGAAGGCGAAAAACTGTTTTTT	CASSPTPGEGEKLFF
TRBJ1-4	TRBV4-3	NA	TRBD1	TGCGCCAGCCAGGGGGCAGAGGAAAAACTGCTTTTT	CASQGAEEKLLF
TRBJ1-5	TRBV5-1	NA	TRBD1	TGCGCCAGCAGCTTACAGGGGGCTGGGCAGCCCCAGCATTTT	CASSLQGAGQPQHF
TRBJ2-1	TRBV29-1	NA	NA	TGCAGCGTTGAAAGGCAGGGGGAGGATGAGCAGTTCTTC	CSVERQGEDEQFF
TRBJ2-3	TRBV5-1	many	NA	TGCGCCAGCAGCGAGCTTGGGTTGGCTAGCACCACAGATACGCAGTATTTT	CASSELGLASTTDTQYF
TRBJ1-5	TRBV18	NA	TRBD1	TGTGCCAGCTCACCACCGGGGACAGGCAACCAGCCCCAGCATTTT	CASSPPGTGNQPQHF
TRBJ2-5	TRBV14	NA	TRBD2	TGTGCCAGCAGCCAGTCGGGAGGGCCGCGGGAGACCCAGTACTTC	CASSQSGGPRETQYF
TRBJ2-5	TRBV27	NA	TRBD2	TGTGCCAGCAGTTCTTTTAGCGGGAGTGAGACCCAGTACTTC	CASSSFSGSETQYF
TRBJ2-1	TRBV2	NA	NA	TGTGCCAGCAGCGACTATATAGTAAGCTCCTACAATGAGCAGTTCTTC	CASSDYIVSSYNEQFF
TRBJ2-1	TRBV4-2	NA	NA	TGTGCCAGCAGCCAAGCGGCGGGCAGGGGCCATGAGCAGTTCTTC	CASSQAAGRGHEQFF
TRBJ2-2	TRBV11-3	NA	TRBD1	TGTGCCAGCAGCTTACGGACAGGGAACACCGGGGAGCTGTTTTTT	CASSLRTGNTGELFF
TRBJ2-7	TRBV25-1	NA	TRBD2	TGTGCCAGCAGTGAATACGGGGCTAGCGGGAGTACCTCCTACGAGCAGTACTTC	CASSEYGASGSTSYEQYF
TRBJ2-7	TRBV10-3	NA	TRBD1	TGTGCCATCAGTTACAGGGGGTCATACGAGCAGTACTTC	CAISYRGSYEQYF
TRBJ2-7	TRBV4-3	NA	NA	TGCGCCAGCAGCCAAGAGTTAGGAACAGGGACCTACGAGCAGTACTTC	CASSQELGTGTYEQYF
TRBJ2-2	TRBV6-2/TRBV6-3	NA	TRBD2	TGTGCCAGCAGTTATGGCGGGAGGGCCGGGGAGCTGTTTTTT	CASSYGGRAGELFF
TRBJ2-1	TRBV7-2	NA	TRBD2	TGTGCCAGCAGCTTTTTAGCGGGAGCCCCGAGCTCCTACAATGAGCAGTTCTTC	CASSFLAGAPSSYNEQFF
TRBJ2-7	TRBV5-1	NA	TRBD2	TGCGCCAGCAGCTTGCGGGGAGGGAACGAGCAGTACTTC	CASSLRGGNEQYF
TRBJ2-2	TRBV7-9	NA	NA	TGTGCCAGCAGCTTGGGTCAGGGCGGCACCGGGGAGCTGTTTTTT	CASSLGQGGTGELFF
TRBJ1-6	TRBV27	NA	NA	TGTGCCAGCAGTTTATCTGGGGCTCGGAGTTCACCCCTCCACTTT	CASSLSGARSSPLHF
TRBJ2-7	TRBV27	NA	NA	TGTGCCAGCAGTTCTGCTACTAACGAGCAGTACTTC	CASSSATNEQYF
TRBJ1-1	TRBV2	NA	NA	TGTGCCAGCACCGAGGGGGGCGGGGGCACTGAAGCTTTCTTT	CASTEGGGGTEAFF
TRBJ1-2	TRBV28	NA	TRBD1	TGTGCCAGCAGTTTAGGACAGGGACCCACTTATGGCTACACCTTC	CASSLGQGPTYGYTF
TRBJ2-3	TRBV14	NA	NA	TGTGCCAGCAGCCAGACGACTAGATTCACAGATACGCAGTATTTT	CASSQTTRFTDTQYF
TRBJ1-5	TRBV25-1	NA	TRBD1	TGTGCCAGCAGGGGACAGGGGCGGGATCAGCCCCAGCATTTT	CASRGQGRDQPQHF